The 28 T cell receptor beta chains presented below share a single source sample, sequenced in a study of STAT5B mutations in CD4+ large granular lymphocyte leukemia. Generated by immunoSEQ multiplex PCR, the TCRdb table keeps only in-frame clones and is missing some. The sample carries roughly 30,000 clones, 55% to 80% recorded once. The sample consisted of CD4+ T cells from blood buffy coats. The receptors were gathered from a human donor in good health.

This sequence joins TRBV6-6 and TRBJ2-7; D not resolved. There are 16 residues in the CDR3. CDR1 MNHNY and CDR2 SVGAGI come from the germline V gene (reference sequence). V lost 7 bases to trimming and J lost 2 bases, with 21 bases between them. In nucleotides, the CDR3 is TGTGCCAGCAAAGACGGTAACGGCCAGGCCACCTACGAGCAGTACTTC. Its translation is CASKDGNGQATYEQYF.

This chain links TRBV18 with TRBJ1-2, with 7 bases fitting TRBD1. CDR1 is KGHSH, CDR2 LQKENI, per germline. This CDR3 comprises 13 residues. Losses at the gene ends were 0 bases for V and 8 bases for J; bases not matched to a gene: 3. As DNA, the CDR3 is TGTGCCAGCTCACCACCGAGGGGGCACGGCTACACCTTC. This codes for CASSPPRGHGYTF.

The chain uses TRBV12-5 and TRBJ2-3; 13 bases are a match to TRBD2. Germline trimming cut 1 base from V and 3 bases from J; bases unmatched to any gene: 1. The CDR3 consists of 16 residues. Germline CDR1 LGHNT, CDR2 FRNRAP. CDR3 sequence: CASGLATSGGTDTQYF. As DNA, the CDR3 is TGTGCTAGTGGTTTGGCGACTAGCGGGGGGACAGATACGCAGTATTTT.

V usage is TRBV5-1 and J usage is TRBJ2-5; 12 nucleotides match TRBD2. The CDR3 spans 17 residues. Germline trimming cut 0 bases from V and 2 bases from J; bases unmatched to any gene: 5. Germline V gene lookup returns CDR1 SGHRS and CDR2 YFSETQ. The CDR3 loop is CASSLVASGGAQETQYF. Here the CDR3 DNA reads TGCGCCAGCAGCTTGGTGGCTAGCGGGGGGGCTCAAGAGACCCAGTACTTC.

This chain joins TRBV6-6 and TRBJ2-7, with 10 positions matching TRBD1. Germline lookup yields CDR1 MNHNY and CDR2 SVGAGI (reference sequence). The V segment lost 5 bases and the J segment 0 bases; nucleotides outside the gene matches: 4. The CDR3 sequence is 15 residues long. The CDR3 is CASSVGQGSSYEQYF. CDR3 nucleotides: TGTGCCAGCAGTGTGGGACAGGGGAGCTCCTACGAGCAGTACTTC.

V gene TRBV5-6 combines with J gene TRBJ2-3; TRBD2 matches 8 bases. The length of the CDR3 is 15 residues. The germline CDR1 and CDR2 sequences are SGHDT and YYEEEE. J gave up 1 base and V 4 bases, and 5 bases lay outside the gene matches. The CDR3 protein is CASSTPGGGTDTQYF. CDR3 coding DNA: TGTGCCAGCAGCACTCCGGGGGGGGGCACAGATACGCAGTATTTT. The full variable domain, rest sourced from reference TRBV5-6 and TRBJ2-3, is DAGVTQSPTHLIKTRGQQVTLRCSPKSGHDTVSWYQQALGQGPQFIFQYYEEEERQRGNFPDRFSGHQFPNYSSELNVNALLLGDSALYLCASSTPGGGTDTQYFGPGTRLTVL.

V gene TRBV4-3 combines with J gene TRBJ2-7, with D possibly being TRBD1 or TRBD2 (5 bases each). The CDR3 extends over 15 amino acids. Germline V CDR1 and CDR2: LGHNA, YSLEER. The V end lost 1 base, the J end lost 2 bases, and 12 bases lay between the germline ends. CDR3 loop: CASSQATGGPYEQYF. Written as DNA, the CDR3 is TGCGCCAGCAGCCAAGCCACAGGAGGCCCCTACGAGCAGTACTTC.

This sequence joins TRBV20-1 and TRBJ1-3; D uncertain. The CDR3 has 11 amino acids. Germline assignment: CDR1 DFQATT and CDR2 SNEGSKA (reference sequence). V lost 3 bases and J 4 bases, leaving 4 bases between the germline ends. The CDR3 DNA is TGCAGTGCTAGTTGGGGAAACACCATATATTTT. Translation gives CSASWGNTIYF.

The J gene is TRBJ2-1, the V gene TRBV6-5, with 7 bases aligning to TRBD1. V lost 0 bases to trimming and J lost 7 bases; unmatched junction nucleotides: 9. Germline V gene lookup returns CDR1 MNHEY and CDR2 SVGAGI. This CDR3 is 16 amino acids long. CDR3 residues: CASSYSRDRVANEQFF. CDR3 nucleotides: TGTGCCAGCAGTTACTCACGTGACAGGGTAGCAAATGAGCAGTTCTTC.

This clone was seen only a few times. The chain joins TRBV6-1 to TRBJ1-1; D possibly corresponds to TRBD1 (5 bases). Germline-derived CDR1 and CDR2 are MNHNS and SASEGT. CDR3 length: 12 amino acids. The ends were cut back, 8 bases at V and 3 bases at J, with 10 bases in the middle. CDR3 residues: CASAQGYTEAFF. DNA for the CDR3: TGTGCCAGCGCGCAGGGCTACACTGAAGCTTTCTTT.

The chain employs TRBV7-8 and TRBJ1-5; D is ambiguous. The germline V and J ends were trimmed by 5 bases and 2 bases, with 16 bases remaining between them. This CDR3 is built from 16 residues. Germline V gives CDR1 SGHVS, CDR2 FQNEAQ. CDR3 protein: CASSPRFGQGNQPQHF. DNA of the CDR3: TGTGCCAGCAGCCCTAGGTTTGGGCAGGGCAATCAGCCCCAGCATTTT. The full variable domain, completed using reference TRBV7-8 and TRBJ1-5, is GAGVSQSPRYKVAKRGQDVALRCDPISGHVSLFWYQQALGQGPEFLTYFQNEAQLDKSGLPSDRFFAERPEGSVSTLKIQRTQQEDSAVYLCASSPRFGQGNQPQHFGDGTRLSIL.

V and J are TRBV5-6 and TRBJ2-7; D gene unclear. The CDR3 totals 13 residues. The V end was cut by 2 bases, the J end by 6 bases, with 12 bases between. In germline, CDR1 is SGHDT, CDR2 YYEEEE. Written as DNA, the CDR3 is TGTGCCAGCAGCTTAGGCTGGTCCCGCGAGCAGTACTTC. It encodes CASSLGWSREQYF.

The CDR3: CASSLDRRNSPLHF. The CDR3 DNA reads TGCGCCAGCAGCTTGGATCGTCGTAATTCACCCCTCCACTTT. This chain links TRBV5-1 with TRBJ1-6; no clear D. The CDR3 is 14 amino acids. Trimming removed 0 bases from V and 6 bases from J, with 7 bases in between. Germline V gene data show CDR1 as SGHRS and CDR2 as YFSETQ.

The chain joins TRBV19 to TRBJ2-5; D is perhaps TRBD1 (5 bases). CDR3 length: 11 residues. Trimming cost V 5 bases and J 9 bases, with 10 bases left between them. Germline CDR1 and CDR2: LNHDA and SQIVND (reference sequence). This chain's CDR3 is CASSGAEAQYF. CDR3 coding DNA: TGTGCCAGTAGTGGGGCTGAGGCCCAGTACTTC.

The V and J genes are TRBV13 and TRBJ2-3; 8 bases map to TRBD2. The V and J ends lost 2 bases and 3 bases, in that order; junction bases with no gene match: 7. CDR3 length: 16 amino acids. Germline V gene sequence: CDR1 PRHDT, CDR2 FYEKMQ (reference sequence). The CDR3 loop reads CASSLRTGGPTDTQYF. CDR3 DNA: TGTGCCAGCAGCTTAAGGACGGGGGGGCCAACAGATACGCAGTATTTT.

CDR3 amino acids: CASSLEYYQPQHF. CDR3 bases: TGTGCCAGCAGCTTGGAGTACTATCAGCCCCAGCATTTT. The chain employs TRBV7-2 and TRBJ1-5; unclear D gene. CDR3 size: 13 residues. Per the germline V gene, CDR1 is SGHTA and CDR2 is FQGNSA. Trimming shortened V by 3 bases and J by 5 bases, and 8 bases separated the two germline ends.

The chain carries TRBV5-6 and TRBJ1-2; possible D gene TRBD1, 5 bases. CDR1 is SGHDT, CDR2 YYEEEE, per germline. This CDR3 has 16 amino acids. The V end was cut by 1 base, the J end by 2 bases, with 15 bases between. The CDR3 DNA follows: TGTGCCAGCAGCTTGATCCTTACGGGGCCCAACTATGGCTACACCTTC. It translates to CASSLILTGPNYGYTF.

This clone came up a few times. CDR3 in amino acids: CASSLEYYEQYF. Written as DNA, the CDR3 is TGTGCCAGCAGCTTGGAGTACTACGAGCAGTACTTC. The J gene is TRBJ2-7, the V gene TRBV5-5; D unclear. Germline V lookup: CDR1 SGHKS, CDR2 YYEKEE (reference sequence). The CDR3 has 12 amino acids. Trimming pared 0 bases from V and 3 bases from J, leaving 4 bases between.

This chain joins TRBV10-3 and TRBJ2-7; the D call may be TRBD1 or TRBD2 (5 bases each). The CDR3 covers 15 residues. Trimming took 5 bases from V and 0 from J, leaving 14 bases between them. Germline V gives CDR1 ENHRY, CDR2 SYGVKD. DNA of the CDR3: TGTGCCATCAGTCCAGGGACGCCCGCCTCCTACGAGCAGTACTTC. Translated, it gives CAISPGTPASYEQYF.

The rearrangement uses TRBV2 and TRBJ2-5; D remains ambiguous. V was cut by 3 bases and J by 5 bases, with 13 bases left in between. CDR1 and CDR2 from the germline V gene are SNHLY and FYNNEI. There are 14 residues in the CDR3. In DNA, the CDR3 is TGTGCCAGCAGTGAGAGATACAGTCGGGAGACCCAGTACTTC. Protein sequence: CASSERYSRETQYF.

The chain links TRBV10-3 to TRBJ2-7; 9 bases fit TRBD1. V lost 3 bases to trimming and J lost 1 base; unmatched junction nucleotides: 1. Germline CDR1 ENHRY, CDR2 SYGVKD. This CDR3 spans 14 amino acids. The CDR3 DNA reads TGTGCCATCAGTGACGGGACAGGGTCCTACGAGCAGTACTTC. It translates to CAISDGTGSYEQYF.

CDR3 sequence reads: CASSFRGEAFF. As DNA, the CDR3 is TGTGCCAGCAGCTTCAGGGGGGAGGCTTTCTTT. This rearrangement joins TRBV5-4 to TRBJ1-1, with 7 bases identical to TRBD1. The germline V gene has CDR1 SGHNT and CDR2 YYREEE (reference sequence). The CDR3 is 11 amino acids. V lost 2 bases to trimming and J lost 11 bases; unmatched junction nucleotides: 3.

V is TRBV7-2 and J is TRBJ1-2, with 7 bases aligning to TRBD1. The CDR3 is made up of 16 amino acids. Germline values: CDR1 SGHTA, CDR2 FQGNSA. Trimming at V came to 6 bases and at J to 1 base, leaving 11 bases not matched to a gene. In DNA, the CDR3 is TGTGCCAGCAGGGGAGGTCTAGGGGGCAATAACTATGGCTACACCTTC. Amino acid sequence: CASRGGLGGNNYGYTF.

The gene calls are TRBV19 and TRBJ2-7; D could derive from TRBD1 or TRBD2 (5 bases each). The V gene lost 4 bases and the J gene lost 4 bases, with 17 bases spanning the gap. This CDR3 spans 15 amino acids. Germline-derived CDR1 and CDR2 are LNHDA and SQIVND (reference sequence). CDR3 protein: CASSRGSSSGYEQYF. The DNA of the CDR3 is TGTGCCAGTAGTAGGGGGAGCTCGAGTGGGTACGAGCAGTACTTC.

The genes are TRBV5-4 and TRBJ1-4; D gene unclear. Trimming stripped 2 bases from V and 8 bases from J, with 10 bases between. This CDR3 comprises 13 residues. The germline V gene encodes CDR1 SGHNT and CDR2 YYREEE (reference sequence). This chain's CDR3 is CASSLGPGEKLFF. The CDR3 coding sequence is TGTGCCAGCAGCTTAGGGCCTGGGGAAAAACTGTTTTTT.

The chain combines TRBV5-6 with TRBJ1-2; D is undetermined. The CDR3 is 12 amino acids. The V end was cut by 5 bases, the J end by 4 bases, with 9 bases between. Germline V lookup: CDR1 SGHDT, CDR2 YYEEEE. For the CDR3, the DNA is TGTGCCAGCAGTCGGGCCTTCTATGGCTACACCTTC. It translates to CASSRAFYGYTF.

CDR3: CASRGTGTSGGPTGELFF. The CDR3 DNA follows: TGTGCCAGCAGAGGAACCGGGACTAGCGGGGGGCCCACCGGGGAGCTGTTTTTT. The chain recombines TRBV2 with TRBJ2-2; 15 nucleotides agree with TRBD2. Germline CDR1 SNHLY, CDR2 FYNNEI. J was trimmed by 4 bases and V by 6 bases; bases with no gene match: 9. The CDR3 runs 18 residues.

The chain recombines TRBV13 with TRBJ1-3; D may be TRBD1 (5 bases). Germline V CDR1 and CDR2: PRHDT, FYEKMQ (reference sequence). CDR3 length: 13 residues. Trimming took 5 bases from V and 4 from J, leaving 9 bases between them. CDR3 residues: CASSRQRGNTIYF. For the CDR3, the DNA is TGTGCCAGCAGCCGACAGCGGGGAAACACCATATATTTT.